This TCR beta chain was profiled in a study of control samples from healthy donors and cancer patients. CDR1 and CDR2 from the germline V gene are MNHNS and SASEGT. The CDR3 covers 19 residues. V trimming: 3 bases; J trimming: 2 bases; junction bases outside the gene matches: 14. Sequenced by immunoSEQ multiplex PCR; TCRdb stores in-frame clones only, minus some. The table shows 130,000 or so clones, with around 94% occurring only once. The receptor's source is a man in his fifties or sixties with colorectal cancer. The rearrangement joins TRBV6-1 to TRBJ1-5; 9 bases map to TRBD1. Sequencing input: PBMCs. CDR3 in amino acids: CASSESGTGIGLGNQPQHF. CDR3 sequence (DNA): TGTGCCAGCAGTGAGTCCGGGACAGGGATTGGTTTAGGCAATCAGCCCCAGCATTTT.